This entry is about one T cell receptor (beta chain). Its antigen is still unknown. The data stem from a study of T cell responses to AZD1222 COVID-19 vaccine. Sequencing was performed with immunoSEQ multiplex PCR; in TCRdb, only in-frame clones are kept and a portion is missing. The sample yields fewer than 110,000 clones, approximately 88% seen once. Study results and limitations: White British donors predominated, females outnumbered males, and clonal diversity was possibly underestimated. The study found Spike-specific TCR breadth and depth rose after two AZD1222 doses.

The sequence derives from an adult in good health. Sequencing was performed on peripheral blood, taken on day 0 of AZD1222 vaccination.

The CDR3, as DNA: TGTGCCAGCAGTTTTGACCGTGGAAACACCATATATTTT. It encodes CASSFDRGNTIYF. The rearrangement uses TRBV12-3 or TRBV12-4 and TRBJ1-3; D not resolved. V dropped 3 bases and J dropped 3 bases, with 6 bases sitting between them. This CDR3 is 13 amino acids long.